The 9 T cell receptor beta chains below were found in one sample sequenced in a study of graft-versus-host responses after intestinal transplantation. TCRdb's copy holds only in-frame clones and misses some; the assay was immunoSEQ multiplex PCR. The table has just over 95,000 clones, about 94% seen once. Their antigens are not known. The sample was unstimulated CD4+ T cells sorted from spleen or lymph node cells, taken before intestinal transplant. The origin of the receptors is a human donor who received an intestinal transplant.

V and J are TRBV4-1 and TRBJ2-1; perhaps TRBD2 as D (6 bases). CDR3 length: 14 residues. Germline V gene sequence: CDR1 MGHRA, CDR2 YSYEKL. The V end lost 5 bases, the J end lost 5 bases, and 13 bases lay between the germline ends. The CDR3 reads CASSWSGSNNEQFF. CDR3 DNA sequence: TGCGCCAGCAGCTGGAGCGGGTCCAACAATGAGCAGTTCTTC.

The chain has TRBV2 and TRBJ1-1; D unclear. Per the germline V gene, CDR1 is SNHLY and CDR2 is FYNNEI. The V and J ends lost 8 bases and 10 bases respectively, with 17 bases between them. The length of the CDR3 is 12 residues. Here the CDR3 DNA reads TGTGCCAGCGCCCAGGAGGGTTACGCAGCTTTCTTT. It codes for CASAQEGYAAFF.

The chain links TRBV5-1 to TRBJ1-1; D is undetermined. Germline CDR1 is SGHRS and CDR2 is YFSETQ. With 4 bases removed from V and 2 bases from J, the gap between germline ends came to 15 bases. The CDR3 totals 15 residues. The CDR3 loop is CASSPRARGNTEAFF. The CDR3 DNA follows: TGCGCCAGCAGCCCCCGAGCGCGAGGAAACACTGAAGCTTTCTTT.

This rearrangement joins TRBV7-8 to TRBJ1-6; D possibly corresponds to TRBD1 (6 bases). The V end lost 1 base, the J end lost 7 bases, and 8 bases lay between the germline ends. Per germline, CDR1 SGHVS and CDR2 FQNEAQ. The CDR3 runs to 14 residues. CDR3 sequence (DNA): TGTGCCAGCAGCTTAGACAGGGACAATTCACCCCTCCACTTT. The encoded protein is CASSLDRDNSPLHF.

The rearrangement joins TRBV5-6 to TRBJ2-5; maybe TRBD2 (5 bases). The V gene lost 2 bases and the J gene lost 0 bases, with 14 bases spanning the gap. The CDR3 is 16 amino acids. Germline CDR1 and CDR2: SGHDT and YYEEEE. Written as DNA, the CDR3 is TGTGCCAGCAGCTTCCCGGGCGGGCCCGACCAAGAGACCCAGTACTTC. It specifies CASSFPGGPDQETQYF.

The genes are TRBV5-1 and TRBJ1-3, with TRBD1 identical over 8 bases. With V trimmed by 2 bases and J by 4 bases, 14 bases remained unmatched. CDR1 and CDR2 from the germline V gene are SGHRS and YFSETQ. The CDR3 consists of 18 residues. The chain's CDR3 is CASSFWDRTLFPGNTIYF. CDR3 nucleotides: TGCGCCAGCAGCTTCTGGGACAGGACCCTTTTTCCGGGAAACACCATATATTTT.

The chain is built from TRBV5-1 and TRBJ1-4; TRBD1 is a possible D gene (6 bases). Germline lookup yields CDR1 SGHRS and CDR2 YFSETQ. CDR3 length: 16 amino acids. Between the trimmed V and J ends, which lost 4 bases and 3 bases, there was a span of 16 bases. The CDR3 DNA sequence: TGCGCCAGCAGCCCTCAGCGGGAGGGGGCTAATGAAAAACTGTTTTTT. This translates into CASSPQREGANEKLFF.

This clone was seen a single time. This chain joins TRBV2 and TRBJ2-7; D is ambiguous. Germline CDR1 and CDR2: SNHLY and FYNNEI. V was pared by 4 bases and J by 3 bases, with 7 bases between. This CDR3 spans 12 amino acids. Written as DNA, the CDR3 is TGTGCCAGCAGTGCTGCGCTCTACGAGCAGTACTTC. The encoded protein is CASSAALYEQYF.

This sequence joins TRBV9 and TRBJ2-7; D is undetermined. CDR3 length: 14 residues. Trimming removed 2 bases from V and 0 bases from J, with 9 bases in between. Germline CDR1 and CDR2: SGDLS and YYNGEE. The CDR3 DNA follows: TGTGCCAGCAGCGTTATCGGTAGCTCCTACGAGCAGTACTTC. This gives the protein CASSVIGSSYEQYF.